This T cell receptor beta chain was found in a study of cytomegalovirus exposure and HLA in healthy donors. The study's findings and limits: Diagnosis of cytomegalovirus status made by the classifier reportedly showed high specificity and sensitivity. In vitro experiments confirmed that a few CMV-associated chains were specific for CMV antigens. Reportedly, fewer N-insertions than the approximately 690-donor mean appeared in an Asian-associated ancestry cluster in a later analysis.

A note on this clone: Its antigen is as yet unknown.

Germline V lookup: CDR1 SQVTM, CDR2 ANQGSEA. Unmatched junction bases numbered 4, after V lost 8 bases and J lost 8 bases. This CDR3 comprises 11 residues. The PCR contained 60 Vbeta and 13 Jbeta primers. Repertoires were generated with immunoSEQ multiplex PCR, while TCRdb's copy carries only in-frame clones and drops some. The data contain about 150,000 clones, around 82% of them singletons. The sequence was obtained from a woman aged 40-49 years in good health and CMV-seropositive. The rearrangement links TRBV29-1 to TRBJ2-1; TRBD1 matches 9 bases. Input material: PBMCs. The CDR3 loop is CSLGQGYEQFF. CDR3 coding DNA: TGCAGCCTGGGACAGGGATATGAGCAGTTCTTC.